A selection of T cell receptor beta chains follows, all from one sample in a study of CD8+ T cells in alopecia areata. Data came from immunoSEQ multiplex PCR; TCRdb stores just in-frame clones and leaves some out. The table records about 120,000 clones, about 60% of them present only once. Sequenced: CD4+ T cells sorted from blood. The receptors come from a human donor in good health. Each CDR3 is given with its conserved first and last residue. D genes are given only for firm matches. For some rows the clone size is stated as once, few or many, or as a class when expanded; others skip it.

J gene,D gene,clone size,V gene,CDR3 protein,CDR3 DNA
TRBJ1-5,-,-,TRBV5-1,CASSLEGLGNQPQHF,TGCGCCAGCAGCTTGGAGGGGCTAGGCAATCAGCCCCAGCATTTT
TRBJ2-5,-,-,TRBV29-1,CSVAASQETQYF,TGCAGCGTCGCCGCGTCCCAAGAGACCCAGTACTTC
TRBJ1-5,-,-,TRBV4-1,CASSRRDSSGGQPQHF,TGCGCCAGCAGCCGACGTGACAGTTCGGGGGGTCAGCCCCAGCATTTT
TRBJ2-4,-,-,TRBV5-5,CASSLDVRLQYF,TGTGCCAGCAGCTTGGACGTCAGGCTTCAGTACTTC
TRBJ1-1,-,-,TRBV6-5,CATLQAGTEAFF,TGTGCCACACTGCAGGCGGGCACTGAAGCTTTCTTT
TRBJ2-1,-,-,TRBV29-1,CSGGQRTTNEQFF,TGCAGCGGAGGCCAGCGAACCACTAATGAGCAGTTCTTC
TRBJ2-7,TRBD1,-,TRBV30,CAWSPGQGYEQYF,TGTGCCTGGAGCCCGGGACAGGGCTACGAGCAGTACTTC
TRBJ1-2,-,-,TRBV5-1,CASSLEPTDPYGYTF,TGCGCCAGCAGCTTGGAGCCGACAGATCCTTATGGCTACACCTTC
TRBJ2-3,-,few,TRBV11-1,CASSFQTGRPKADTQYF,TGTGCCAGCAGCTTCCAGACAGGGAGGCCGAAAGCAGATACGCAGTATTTT
TRBJ2-3,TRBD1,-,TRBV29-1,CSVHRDRGTDTQYF,TGCAGCGTCCACCGGGACAGGGGCACAGATACGCAGTATTTT
TRBJ2-5,-,-,TRBV30,CAWSGSKGPKETQYF,TGTGCCTGGAGTGGATCGAAAGGTCCTAAAGAGACCCAGTACTTC
TRBJ1-5,-,-,TRBV2,CASTRARGNQPQHF,TGTGCCAGCACGAGAGCAAGGGGCAATCAGCCCCAGCATTTT